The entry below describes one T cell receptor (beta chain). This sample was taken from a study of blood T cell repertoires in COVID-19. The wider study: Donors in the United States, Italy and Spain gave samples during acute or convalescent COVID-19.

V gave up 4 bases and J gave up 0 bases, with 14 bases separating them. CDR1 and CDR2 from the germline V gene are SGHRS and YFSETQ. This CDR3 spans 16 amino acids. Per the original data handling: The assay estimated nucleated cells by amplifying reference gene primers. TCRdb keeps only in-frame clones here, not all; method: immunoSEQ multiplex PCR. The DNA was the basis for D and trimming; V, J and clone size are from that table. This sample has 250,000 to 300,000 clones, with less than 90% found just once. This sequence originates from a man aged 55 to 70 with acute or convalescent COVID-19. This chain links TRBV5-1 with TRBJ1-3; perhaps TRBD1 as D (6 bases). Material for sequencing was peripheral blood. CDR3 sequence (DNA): TGCGCCAGCAGCCCCAGGGACACCGGCTCTGGAAACACCATATATTTT. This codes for CASSPRDTGSGNTIYF. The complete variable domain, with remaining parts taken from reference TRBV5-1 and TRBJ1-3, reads KAGVTQTPRYLIKTRGQQVTLSCSPISGHRSVSWYQQTPGQGLQFLFEYFSETQRNKGNFPGRFSGRQFSNSRSEMNVSTLELGDSALYLCASSPRDTGSGNTIYFGEGSWLTVV.